This TCR beta chain was sequenced for a study of CD4 T cells in relation to SARS-CoV-2 and coronaviruses. Germline lookup yields CDR1 SGHDT and CDR2 YYEEEE. The ends lost 0 bases at V and 6 bases at J; junction bases unmatched: 14. CDR3 size: 19 residues. Here immunoSEQ multiplex PCR was the method, and the copy in TCRdb shows in-frame clones only, minus some. The table shows 20,000 or so clones, with around 80% occurring only once. This clone was detected only a few times. Its specificity is not known. Before the COVID-19 pandemic, during about 2010-2018, CD4+ T cells were taken from unexposed donors. CD4+ T cells were isolated from the cells after roughly 11 days of culture.

Input material: CD4+ T cells from PBMCs, cultured in vitro. This receptor was obtained from a human donor in good health. The chain uses TRBV5-6 and TRBJ1-6; 8 nucleotides line up with TRBD1. The CDR3 loop is CASSLVGGQGRGVNSPLHF. The CDR3, as DNA: TGTGCCAGCAGCTTGGTGGGTGGACAGGGAAGGGGAGTTAATTCACCCCTCCACTTT.